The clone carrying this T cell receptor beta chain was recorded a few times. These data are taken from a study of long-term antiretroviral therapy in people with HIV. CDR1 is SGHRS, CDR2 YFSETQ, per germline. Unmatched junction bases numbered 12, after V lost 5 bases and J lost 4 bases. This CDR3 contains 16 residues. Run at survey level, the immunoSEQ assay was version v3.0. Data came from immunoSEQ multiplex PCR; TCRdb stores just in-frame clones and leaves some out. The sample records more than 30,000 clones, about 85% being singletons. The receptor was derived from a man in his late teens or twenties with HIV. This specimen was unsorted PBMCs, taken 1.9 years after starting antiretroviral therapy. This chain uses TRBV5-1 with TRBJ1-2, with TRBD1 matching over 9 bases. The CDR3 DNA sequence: TGCGCCAGCAGGTCCGGGACAGGGAGGGCCCTCTATGGCTACACCTTC. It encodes CASRSGTGRALYGYTF.